These T cell receptor beta chains were read from a single sample in a study of T cell responses to AZD1222 COVID-19 vaccine. Using immunoSEQ multiplex PCR, the repertoire was profiled, and TCRdb retains in-frame clones only, with some absent. The sample holds just over 150,000 clones, 90% seen once. The sample in question was peripheral blood, obtained on day 0 of AZD1222 vaccination. These receptors were obtained from an adult in good health. Each CDR3 is given with its conserved first and last residue. D genes are given only for firm matches. Part of the rows lack a size; the others show once, few, many or a class for expanded clones.

clone_size d_call j_call v_call cdr3_aa cdr3_nt
NA TRBD1 TRBJ2-7 TRBV10-3 CAISWRTGDAYEQYF TGTGCCATCTCGTGGAGGACAGGGGATGCCTACGAGCAGTACTTC
NA NA TRBJ2-1 TRBV6-5 CASSRDPSYNEQFF TGTGCCAGCAGTCGAGATCCCTCCTACAATGAGCAGTTCTTC
NA NA TRBJ2-2 TRBV5-1 CASSTLLGGELFF TGCGCCAGCAGCACCCTCTTAGGCGGGGAGCTGTTTTTT
NA NA TRBJ1-1 TRBV28 CASEQDRSGMAFF TGTGCCAGCGAACAAGACAGGTCTGGTATGGCTTTCTTT
once NA TRBJ1-1 TRBV6-4 CASSDSANTEAFF TGTGCCAGCAGTGACTCTGCGAACACTGAAGCTTTCTTT
NA TRBD1 TRBJ1-1 TRBV11-2 CASSLDGTGGAFF TGTGCCAGCAGCTTAGACGGGACAGGGGGAGCTTTCTTT
NA TRBD2 TRBJ2-1 TRBV2 CASSRGTNEQFF TGTGCCAGCAGCCGAGGGACTAACGAGCAGTTCTTC
NA NA TRBJ2-7 TRBV2 CASSERGRSYEQYF TGTGCCAGCAGTGAAAGGGGTCGATCCTACGAGCAGTACTTC
once NA TRBJ2-6 TRBV25-1 CASSDVGSSGANVLTF TGTGCCAGCAGTGACGTCGGGAGCTCTGGGGCCAACGTCCTGACTTTC
NA TRBD1 TRBJ1-5 TRBV27 CASRATGGAWQPQHF TGTGCCAGCAGGGCTACAGGGGGCGCATGGCAGCCCCAGCATTTT
few TRBD1 TRBJ1-6 TRBV6-1 CASSENTGTGNSPLHF TGTGCCAGCAGTGAAAACACAGGGACAGGGAATTCACCCCTCCACTTT
NA TRBD2 TRBJ2-7 TRBV28 CASSLRTSGNEQYF TGTGCCAGCAGCCTCCGGACTAGCGGGAACGAGCAGTACTTC
few TRBD1 TRBJ1-2 TRBV7-3 CASSQWTGYGYTF TGTGCCAGCAGCCAATGGACAGGCTATGGCTACACCTTC
once NA TRBJ1-3 TRBV15 CATSRVASAAGDTIYF TGTGCCACCAGCAGAGTCGCGTCGGCAGCTGGGGACACCATATATTTT
NA NA TRBJ2-7 TRBV6-1 CASSEWGKNYEQYF TGTGCCAGCAGTGAATGGGGGAAGAACTACGAGCAGTACTTC
NA NA TRBJ2-1 TRBV19 CASSIGRSSYNEQFF TGTGCCAGTAGTATCGGAAGAAGCTCCTACAATGAGCAGTTCTTC
NA NA TRBJ2-1 TRBV3-1/TRBV3-2 CASSQNGGTSPVEFF TGTGCCAGCAGCCAAAACGGCGGGACTTCGCCTGTGGAGTTCTTC
NA NA TRBJ2-1 TRBV7-2 CASSFRGGSSYNEQFF TGTGCCAGCAGCTTCAGAGGGGGGAGCTCCTACAATGAGCAGTTCTTC
NA TRBD2 TRBJ2-5 TRBV18 CASSPTGRPYF TGTGCCAGCTCACCTACCGGGAGGCCTTACTTC
once NA TRBJ2-1 TRBV24-1 CATSDFSVNEQFF TGTGCCACCAGTGATTTTAGCGTCAATGAGCAGTTCTTC